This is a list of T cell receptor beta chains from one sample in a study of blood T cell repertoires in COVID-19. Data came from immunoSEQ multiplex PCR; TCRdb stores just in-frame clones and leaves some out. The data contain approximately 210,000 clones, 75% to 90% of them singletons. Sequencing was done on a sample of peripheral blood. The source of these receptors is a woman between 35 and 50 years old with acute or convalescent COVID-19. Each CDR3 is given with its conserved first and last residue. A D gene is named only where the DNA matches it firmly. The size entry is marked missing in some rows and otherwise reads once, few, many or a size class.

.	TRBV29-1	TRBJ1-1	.	TGCAGCGTCTTAACAGGGCGGGCTGAAGCTTTCTTT	CSVLTGRAEAFF
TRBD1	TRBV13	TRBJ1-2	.	TGTGCCAGCAGCTTCAGGGGGCGCGAGAACTATGGCTACACCTTC	CASSFRGRENYGYTF
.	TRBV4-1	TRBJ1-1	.	TGCGCCAGCAGCCAAGCGGGGGGCTTTACTGAAGCTTTCTTT	CASSQAGGFTEAFF
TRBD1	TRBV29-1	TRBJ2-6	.	TGCAGCGCAACACAGGGGGCGCGCGGGGCCAACGTCCTGACTTTC	CSATQGARGANVLTF
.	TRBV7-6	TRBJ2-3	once	TGTGCCAGCAGCTTATTAACGGGGGCAGATACGCAGTATTTT	CASSLLTGADTQYF
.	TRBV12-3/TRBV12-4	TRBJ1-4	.	TGTGCCAGCCGTTTGAGTGAAAAACTGTTTTTT	CASRLSEKLFF
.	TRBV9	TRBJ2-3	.	TGTGCCAGCAGCGTAAATGACGGCAGGGGAACAGATACGCAGTATTTT	CASSVNDGRGTDTQYF
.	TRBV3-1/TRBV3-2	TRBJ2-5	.	TGTGCCAGCAGCCGATATGGGCAGGGCCAAGAGACCCAGTACTTC	CASSRYGQGQETQYF
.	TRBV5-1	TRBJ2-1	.	TGCGCCAGCAGCTTGGCGTCAGGGGCCACCTACAATGAGCAGTTCTTC	CASSLASGATYNEQFF
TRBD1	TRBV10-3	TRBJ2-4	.	TGTGCCATCAGGTCGAGGGACAGGGACGGCATTCAGTACTTC	CAIRSRDRDGIQYF
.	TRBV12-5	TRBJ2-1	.	TGTGCTAGTGGTTTGGTACTTTCCGGGGTGAGGGGGACCTACAATGAGCAGTTCTTC	CASGLVLSGVRGTYNEQFF
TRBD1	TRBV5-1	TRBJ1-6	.	TGCGCCAGCAGCGGCGACAGGGGGACTAATTCACCCCTCCACTTT	CASSGDRGTNSPLHF
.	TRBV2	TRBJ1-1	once	TGTGCCAGCAGTGGCCGGGAGTTGTCCATGAACACTGAAGCTTTCTTT	CASSGRELSMNTEAFF
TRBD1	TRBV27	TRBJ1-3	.	TGTGCCAGCAGCCAGGACAGGCGCTCTGGAAACACCATATATTTT	CASSQDRRSGNTIYF
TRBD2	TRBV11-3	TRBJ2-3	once	TGTGCCAGCAGCTCGGGACTAGCGGGGTTCACAGATACGCAGTATTTT	CASSSGLAGFTDTQYF
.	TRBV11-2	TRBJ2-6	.	TGTGCCAGCAGCTACGTAAACAGGGTTGGGGCCAACGTCCTGACTTTC	CASSYVNRVGANVLTF
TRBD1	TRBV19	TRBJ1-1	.	TGTGCCAGTAGCGGGGGGACAGGGGGAGCCACTGAAGCTTTCTTT	CASSGGTGGATEAFF
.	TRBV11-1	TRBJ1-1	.	TGTGCCAGCAGCTTAGGGGTCAGGGTCATAAACACTGAAGCTTTCTTT	CASSLGVRVINTEAFF
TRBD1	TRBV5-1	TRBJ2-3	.	TGCGCCAGCAGCTCTGCCCCGGCGGGGACAGGGAAGGATACGCAGTATTTT	CASSSAPAGTGKDTQYF
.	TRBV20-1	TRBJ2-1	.	TGCAGTGCTAGAGACCAGAATGAGCAGTTCTTC	CSARDQNEQFF
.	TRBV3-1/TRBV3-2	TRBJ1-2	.	TGTGCCAGCAGCCAAGGGGTCAGGAACTATGGCTACACCTTC	CASSQGVRNYGYTF
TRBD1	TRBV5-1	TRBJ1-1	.	TGCGCCAGCAGCTTGGGAGGGGGCGGGCAGAACACTGAAGCTTTCTTT	CASSLGGGGQNTEAFF
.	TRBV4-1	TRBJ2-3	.	TGCGCCAGCAGCCAACCCCCGGGAAGAGGTGGCAAAGGCACAGATACGCAGTATTTT	CASSQPPGRGGKGTDTQYF
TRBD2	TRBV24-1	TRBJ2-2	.	TGTGCCACCAGTGACCGCGGACTAGCGGGGGACACCGGGGAGCTGTTTTTT	CATSDRGLAGDTGELFF
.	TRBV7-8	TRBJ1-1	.	TGTGCCAGCAGCTTAGAAGTGTCGGTTCGCGGGCCGAACACTGAAGCTTTCTTT	CASSLEVSVRGPNTEAFF
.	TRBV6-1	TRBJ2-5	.	TGTGCCAGCAGTGATAGTAGGGGCTGGGAGACCCAGTACTTC	CASSDSRGWETQYF
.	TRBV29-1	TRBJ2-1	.	TGCAGCGTTGAACGGTTCAATGAGCAGTTCTTC	CSVERFNEQFF
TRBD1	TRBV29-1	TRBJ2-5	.	TGCAGCGTTGTCGGATTAAGTGGCAGGGGGCACCCAGAGACCCAGTACTTC	CSVVGLSGRGHPETQYF